The present entry profiles one TCR beta chain with its context. Its antigen is unidentified. Although they were nominally healthy when sampled, donors likely had unrecorded immune exposures. Primers included in the PCR were 60 Vbeta and 13 Jbeta primers. Sequenced by immunoSEQ multiplex PCR; TCRdb stores in-frame clones only, minus some. The table has over 90,000 clones, 66% seen once. Trimming removed 0 bases at V and 4 bases at J, with 18 bases between. This CDR3 contains 17 residues. Germline V lookup: CDR1 ENHRY, CDR2 SYGVKD. The sample belongs to a study of cytomegalovirus exposure and HLA in healthy donors. Findings and limits, study-wide: Sequencing depth across donors, presence/absence analyses assumed, was roughly uniform. With later analysis, a missense DCLRE1C variant became linked to TCR beta V- and J-gene trimming. The availability of immune exposure information extended only to CMV serostatus.

V is TRBV10-3 and J is TRBJ1-2; D gene ambiguous. The specimen sequenced was PBMCs. The origin of this receptor is a woman in her fifties or sixties in good health and CMV-seronegative. CDR3 loop: CAISESGFIPNAYGYTF. CDR3 in DNA: TGTGCCATCAGTGAGTCCGGTTTTATTCCCAACGCCTATGGCTACACCTTC.